The 16 T cell receptor beta chains listed next were all sequenced from one sample in a study of blood T cell repertoires in COVID-19. Some clones are missing from TCRdb's copy, which holds only in-frame ones; the method was immunoSEQ multiplex PCR. Of roughly 170,000 clones in the sample, roughly 90% were seen once. Material: peripheral blood. Every receptor here comes from a man in his 60s with acute or convalescent COVID-19.

The chain uses TRBV2 and TRBJ2-1, with D unclear. The CDR3 length is 15 residues. V was cut by 5 bases and J by 0 bases, with 11 bases left in between. The V gene's germline CDR1 is SNHLY and CDR2 FYNNEI. Written as DNA, the CDR3 is TGTGCCAGCAGTCGTGACATTTTCTCCTACAATGAGCAGTTCTTC. It encodes CASSRDIFSYNEQFF.

V gene TRBV19 combines with J gene TRBJ1-2, with D possibly matching TRBD1 (5 bases). V lost 5 bases and J 4 bases, leaving 20 bases between the germline ends. Germline V gene data show CDR1 as LNHDA and CDR2 as SQIVND (reference sequence). This CDR3 region has 16 residues. DNA of the CDR3: TGTGCCAGTAGTTTACGGACCGAGTCAAGGGGCTATGGCTACACCTTC. It encodes CASSLRTESRGYGYTF.

The chain recombines TRBV6-1 with TRBJ1-5, with a weak D call TRBD1 (5 bases). This CDR3 is 14 amino acids long. Germline assignment: CDR1 MNHNS and CDR2 SASEGT. V was trimmed by 3 bases and J by 6 bases, leaving 12 bases between them. The DNA of the CDR3 is TGTGCCAGCAGTGATGGGGCACGGGTTCAGCCCCAGCATTTT. Protein: CASSDGARVQPQHF.

The V call is TRBV19, the J call TRBJ1-6; TRBD1 matches 7 bases. CDR3 length: 15 residues. V shed 9 bases and J 0 bases; nucleotides not matched to a gene: 5. Germline values: CDR1 LNHDA, CDR2 SQIVND (reference sequence). DNA of the CDR3: TGTGCCAGCCGGGACAGCTTCTCCTATAATTCACCCCTCCACTTT. This codes for CASRDSFSYNSPLHF.

The V gene is TRBV18, the J gene TRBJ2-7; weak D call: TRBD2 (5 bases). V lost 3 bases, J lost 6 bases, and 15 bases lay in between. Per germline, CDR1 KGHSH and CDR2 LQKENI. The CDR3 covers 14 residues. The CDR3 spells CASSPLLESGEQYF. The CDR3 region has the DNA TGTGCCAGCTCACCGTTACTAGAATCCGGCGAGCAGTACTTC.

The CDR3 region is CASSLEGARPADTQYF. In DNA form, the CDR3 reads TGCGCCAGCAGCTTGGAAGGGGCCAGACCCGCAGATACGCAGTATTTT. V usage is TRBV5-1 and J usage is TRBJ2-3; maybe TRBD1 (5 bases). The CDR3 extends over 16 amino acids. Germline loops: CDR1 SGHRS, CDR2 YFSETQ. V was trimmed by 0 bases and J by 4 bases, leaving 15 bases between them.

As regards this clone: Within the sample, other DNA sequences also encode this same CDR3. The rearrangement joins TRBV15 to TRBJ1-2; weak D call: TRBD1 (5 bases). Germline-derived CDR1 and CDR2 are LNHNV and YYDKDF (reference sequence). The length of the CDR3 is 15 residues. The V end was cut by 0 bases, the J end by 2 bases, with 10 bases between. The CDR3 DNA reads TGTGCCACCAGCAGAGATTGGGGGGGGAACTATGGCTACACCTTC. Amino acids: CATSRDWGGNYGYTF. The complete variable domain, with remaining parts taken from reference TRBV15 and TRBJ1-2, reads DAMVIQNPRYQVTQFGKPVTLSCSQTLNHNVMYWYQQKSSQAPKLLFHYYDKDFNNEADTPDNFQSRRPNTSFCFLDIRSPGLGDTAMYLCATSRDWGGNYGYTFGSGTRLTVV.

The rearrangement joins TRBV18 to TRBJ2-5, with D perhaps matching TRBD2 (7 bases). Germline CDR1 reads KGHSH; CDR2 reads LQKENI. The CDR3 is made up of 17 amino acids. V was pared by 4 bases and J by 4 bases, with 22 bases between. The CDR3 DNA sequence: TGTGCCAGCTCACAGAGCGCGGGGGCCCAGCCTTTAGAGACCCAGTACTTC. Encoded protein: CASSQSAGAQPLETQYF.

The rearrangement uses TRBV3-1 (or the pseudogene TRBV3-2) and TRBJ1-2, with 9 bases aligning to TRBD1. V dropped 3 bases and J dropped 9; count of bases not matched to a gene: 8. The CDR3 is 14 residues long. The germline gives CDR1 LGHDT, CDR2 YNNKEL (reference sequence). The DNA for the CDR3 is TGTGCCAGCAGCCACTGGGACAGGGCTTCTAGCTACACCTTC. Translated, it gives CASSHWDRASSYTF.

The gene calls are TRBV19 and TRBJ2-1; D unclear. Germline CDR1 reads LNHDA; CDR2 reads SQIVND (reference sequence). The CDR3 has 15 amino acids. V lost 3 bases, J lost 9 bases, and 18 bases lay in between. CDR3 region: CASSMIPSSGGEQFF. For the CDR3, the DNA is TGTGCCAGTAGTATGATCCCTTCATCAGGTGGTGAGCAGTTCTTC.

The chain recombines TRBV6-5 with TRBJ2-5, with D perhaps TRBD2 (6 bases). V lost 8 bases and J 5 bases, leaving 18 bases between the germline ends. The CDR3 is 14 residues long. CDR1 MNHEY and CDR2 SVGAGI come from the germline V gene. The CDR3 bases are TGTGCCAGCCGAGGGAGATCGGGAGAGGAGACCCAGTACTTC. Translated: CASRGRSGEETQYF.

The chain couples TRBV3-1 (or the pseudogene TRBV3-2) to TRBJ1-2, with D hard to call. CDR1 LGHDT and CDR2 YNNKEL come from the germline V gene (reference sequence). This CDR3 region has 13 residues. With 2 bases removed from V and 8 bases from J, the gap between germline ends came to 12 bases. CDR3 in DNA: TGTGCCAGCAGCCAACCGGGATCCGAGGGCTACACCTTC. This translates into CASSQPGSEGYTF.

This sequence joins TRBV20-1 and TRBJ1-1, with D hard to call. CDR1 DFQATT and CDR2 SNEGSKA come from the germline V gene (reference sequence). V lost 6 bases and J 12 bases, leaving 14 bases between the germline ends. This CDR3 has 10 residues. CDR3 nucleotides: TGCAGTGCCGGCCCCGCGGTAACTTTCTTT. Translated: CSAGPAVTFF.

V is TRBV7-9 and J is TRBJ1-5; TRBD1 matches 7 bases. After removal of 7 bases from V and 5 bases from J, the junction contained 14 bases not matched to a gene. In germline, CDR1 is SEHNR, CDR2 FQNEAQ (reference sequence). There are 16 residues in the CDR3. CDR3 bases: TGTGCCAGCACCTTCTCCTTCGACAGGGAACATCAGCCCCAGCATTTT. Amino acid sequence: CASTFSFDREHQPQHF.

This clone turned up a few times. V and J are TRBV10-3 and TRBJ2-3; TRBD1 matches 10 bases. Germline-derived CDR1 and CDR2 are ENHRY and SYGVKD. Unmatched junction bases numbered 5, after V lost 6 bases and J lost 2 bases. CDR3 length: 15 amino acids. Here the CDR3 DNA reads TGTGCCATCAGCTCAGGACAGGGGGTCACAGATACGCAGTATTTT. Translation: CAISSGQGVTDTQYF.

The chain employs TRBV3-1 (or the pseudogene TRBV3-2) and TRBJ2-3; 7 bases fit TRBD1. Germline V gene lookup returns CDR1 LGHDT and CDR2 YNNKEL (reference sequence). The CDR3 covers 15 residues. The trim removed 2 bases at V and 2 bases at J, leaving 4 bases unmatched. CDR3 amino acids: CASSQRDRLTDTQYF. The CDR3, as DNA: TGTGCCAGCAGCCAACGGGACAGACTCACAGATACGCAGTATTTT.